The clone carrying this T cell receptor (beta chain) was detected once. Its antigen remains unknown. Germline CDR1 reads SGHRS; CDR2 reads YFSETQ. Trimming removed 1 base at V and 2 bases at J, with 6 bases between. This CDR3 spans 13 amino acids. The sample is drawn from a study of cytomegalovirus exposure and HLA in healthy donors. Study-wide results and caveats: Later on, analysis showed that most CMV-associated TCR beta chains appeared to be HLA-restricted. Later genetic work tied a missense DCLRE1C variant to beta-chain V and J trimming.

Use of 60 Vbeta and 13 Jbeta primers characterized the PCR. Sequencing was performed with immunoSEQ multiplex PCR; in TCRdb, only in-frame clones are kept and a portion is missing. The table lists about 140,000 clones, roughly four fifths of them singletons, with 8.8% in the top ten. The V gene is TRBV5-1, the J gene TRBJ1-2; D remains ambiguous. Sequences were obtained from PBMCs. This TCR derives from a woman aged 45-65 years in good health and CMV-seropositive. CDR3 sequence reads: CASSLTENYGYTF. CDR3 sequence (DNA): TGCGCCAGCAGCTTGACTGAGAACTATGGCTACACCTTC.